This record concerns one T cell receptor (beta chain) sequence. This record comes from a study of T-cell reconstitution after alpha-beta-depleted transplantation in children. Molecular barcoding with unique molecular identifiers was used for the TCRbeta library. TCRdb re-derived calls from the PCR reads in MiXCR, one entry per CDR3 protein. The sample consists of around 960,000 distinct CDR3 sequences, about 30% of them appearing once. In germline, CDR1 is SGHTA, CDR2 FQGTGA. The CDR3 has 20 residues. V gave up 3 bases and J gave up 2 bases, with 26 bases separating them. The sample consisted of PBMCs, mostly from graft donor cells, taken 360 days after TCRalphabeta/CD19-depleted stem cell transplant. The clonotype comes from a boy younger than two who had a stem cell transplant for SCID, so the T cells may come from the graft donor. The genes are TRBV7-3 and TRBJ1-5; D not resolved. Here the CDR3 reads CASSFSSELTTGVGNQPQHF. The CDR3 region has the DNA TGTGCCAGCAGCTTTTCCTCAGAACTAACTACCGGTGTTGGCAATCAGCCCCAGCATTTT.